This T cell receptor beta chain was identified in a study of T-cell reconstitution after alpha-beta-depleted transplantation in children. Germline V gene data show CDR1 as SGHTA and CDR2 as FQGNSA. The CDR3 sequence is 14 residues long. Trimming pared 5 bases from V and 3 bases from J, leaving 10 bases between. Unique molecular identifiers were built into the TCRbeta library. TCRdb recomputed calls from the PCR reads with MiXCR, one row per CDR3 protein. The data contain just over 350,000 distinct CDR3 sequences, 10% to 15% of them singletons. The table lists this clonotype with a few counts. The rearrangement links TRBV7-2 to TRBJ2-2; unclear D gene. The source material was PBMCs, sampled from the stem cell graft. The sequence was obtained from a human donor who donated a stem cell graft to a child with Fanconi anemia. CDR3 sequence: CASSVETHTGELFF. CDR3 DNA: TGTGCCAGCAGCGTCGAAACACACACCGGGGAGCTGTTTTTT. The full variable domain, its missing parts supplied by reference TRBV7-2 and TRBJ2-2, is GAGVSQSPSNKVTEKGKDVELRCDPISGHTALYWYRQSLGQGLEFLIYFQGNSAPDKSGLPSDRFSAERTGGSVSTLTIQRTQQEDSAVYLCASSVETHTGELFFGEGSRLTVL.